The source of this T cell receptor (beta chain) is a study of Ad26.COV2.S vaccination and SARS-CoV-2 variants. Profiling relied on immunoSEQ multiplex PCR, and the TCRdb table lists in-frame clones only, not all of them. In the table there are roughly 180,000 clones, 87% of which are singletons. V lost 0 bases, J lost 8 bases, and 29 bases lay in between. Germline CDR1 reads PRHDT; CDR2 reads FYEKMQ (reference sequence). The CDR3 length is 20 residues. The TCR originated in a human donor who had recovered from COVID-19. Here the sequenced sample was peripheral blood, taken after recovery from COVID-19. The J gene is TRBJ2-1, the V gene TRBV13; TRBD2 might be the D (8 bases). CDR3 bases: TGTGCCAGCAGCTTAGGGGGGCACGGGCTAGCGGGCTACAGGGGAGATGAGCAGTTCTTC. Translated: CASSLGGHGLAGYRGDEQFF.